Below, 5 T cell receptor beta chains from the same sample are listed, as sequenced in a study of cytomegalovirus exposure and HLA in healthy donors. Sequencing used immunoSEQ multiplex PCR; TCRdb keeps in-frame clones, though not all of them. The sample contains under 200,000 clones, roughly nine tenths of which appear only once. The sequenced material came from PBMCs. Receptor source: a woman aged 18 to 35 in good health and CMV-seropositive.

The gene calls are TRBV28 and TRBJ2-1, with D unclear. The CDR3 loop spans 16 amino acids. Germline V gives CDR1 MDHEN, CDR2 SYDVKM. V lost 2 bases, J lost 0 bases, and 11 bases lay in between. CDR3 nucleotides: TGTGCCAGCAGTTTAGACATGATGAGCTCCTACAATGAGCAGTTCTTC. Translated: CASSLDMMSSYNEQFF.

In its sample, this clone was seen a few times. This chain's CDR3 is CASIRTGDTEAFF. The CDR3 nucleotides are TGTGCCAGCATAAGGACAGGGGACACTGAAGCTTTCTTT. The chain has TRBV27 and TRBJ1-1; 9 bases match TRBD1. J lost 3 bases, V lost 7 bases, and 3 bases had no gene match. Germline CDR1 is MNHEY and CDR2 is SMNVEV (reference sequence). The CDR3 totals 13 residues.

This chain joins TRBV6-5 and TRBJ2-4; 8 bases match TRBD1. Germline V gene lookup returns CDR1 MNHEY and CDR2 SVGAGI. This CDR3 contains 15 residues. V shed 6 bases, J shed 8 bases, and the junction held 12 bases outside the gene matches. This chain's CDR3 is CASRLTRDRYHIQYF. The CDR3 coding sequence is TGTGCCAGCAGGCTCACCCGGGACAGGTACCACATTCAGTACTTC.

This clone was picked up a small number of times. This chain joins TRBV6-5 and TRBJ1-4, with 8 bases identical to TRBD1. The CDR3 runs 11 residues. V gave up 6 bases and J gave up 14 bases; unmatched junction bases: 5. Germline CDR1 and CDR2: MNHEY and SVGAGI. The CDR3 region has the DNA TGTGCCAGCAGAGGGGGACAGGCCCTGTTTTTT. Translated: CASRGGQALFF.

The CDR3 region has the DNA TGTGCCAGCAGTTCCGGGACAGGTCGCACAGATACGCAGTATTTT. Translated: CASSSGTGRTDTQYF. The rearrangement joins TRBV6-6 to TRBJ2-3, with 8 bases aligning to TRBD1. This CDR3 is 15 amino acids long. The V gene's germline CDR1 is MNHNY and CDR2 SVGAGI (reference sequence). V was pared by 4 bases and J by 1 base, with 4 bases of the junction left unmatched.